This T cell receptor beta chain was sequenced during a study of blood T cells in healthy people across ages. Study results and caveats: A strong correlation was found between TCR beta diversity and the percentage of naive T cells.

The CDR3 extends over 16 amino acids. V gave up 4 bases and J gave up 4 bases, with 16 bases separating them. This clonotype was seen ten or more times. Its antigen remains unknown. A J-beta primer mix and a sample-barcoded 5' primer were used in a second PCR of roughly 7 to 12 cycles. Each CDR3 protein is one row after TCRdb ran MiXCR on the 5' RACE reads. Here the sample spans approximately 320,000 distinct CDR3 sequences, around 29% being singletons. The chain couples TRBV12-3 or TRBV12-4 to TRBJ1-4; TRBD1 might be the D (6 bases). The receptor comes from a woman between 65 and 79 years old in good health. Sequenced material: blood. As DNA, the CDR3 is TGTGCCAGCAGTTCTGCAGACCGACAGGTTAATGAAAAACTGTTTTTT. This gives the protein CASSSADRQVNEKLFF.